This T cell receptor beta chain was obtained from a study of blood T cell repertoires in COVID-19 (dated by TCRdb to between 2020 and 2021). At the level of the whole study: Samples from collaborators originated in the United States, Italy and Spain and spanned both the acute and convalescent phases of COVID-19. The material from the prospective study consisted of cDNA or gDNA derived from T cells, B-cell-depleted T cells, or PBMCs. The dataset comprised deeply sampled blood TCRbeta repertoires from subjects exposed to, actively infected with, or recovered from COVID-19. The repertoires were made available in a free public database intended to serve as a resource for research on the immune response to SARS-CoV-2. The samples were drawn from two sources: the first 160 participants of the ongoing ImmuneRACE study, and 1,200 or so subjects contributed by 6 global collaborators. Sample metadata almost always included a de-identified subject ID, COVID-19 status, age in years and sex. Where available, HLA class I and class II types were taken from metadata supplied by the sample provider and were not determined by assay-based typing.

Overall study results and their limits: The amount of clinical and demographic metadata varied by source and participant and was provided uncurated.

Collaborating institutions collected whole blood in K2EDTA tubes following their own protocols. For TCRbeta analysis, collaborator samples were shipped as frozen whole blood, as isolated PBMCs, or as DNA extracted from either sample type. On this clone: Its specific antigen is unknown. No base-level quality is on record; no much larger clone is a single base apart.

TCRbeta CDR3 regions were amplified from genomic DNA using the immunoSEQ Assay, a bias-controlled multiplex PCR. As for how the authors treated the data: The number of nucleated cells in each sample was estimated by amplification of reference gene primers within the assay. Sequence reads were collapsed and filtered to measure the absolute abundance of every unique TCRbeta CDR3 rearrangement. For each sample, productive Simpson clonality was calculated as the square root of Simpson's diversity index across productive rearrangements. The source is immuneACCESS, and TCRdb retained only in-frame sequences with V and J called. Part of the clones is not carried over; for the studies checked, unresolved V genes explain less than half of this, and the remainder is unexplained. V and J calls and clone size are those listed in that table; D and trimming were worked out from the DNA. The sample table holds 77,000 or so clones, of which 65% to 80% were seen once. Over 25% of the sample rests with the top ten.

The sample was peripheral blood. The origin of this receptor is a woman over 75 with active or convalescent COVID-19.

Here is the DNA: TGTGCCAGCAGTCTCCCGGGACAGGGTGGACCTTACGAGCAGTACTTC. The translation is CASSLPGQGGPYEQYF. The chain employs TRBV21-1 and TRBJ2-7; the table's D call of TRBD1 was not tested on the DNA. TRBV21-1 is classified as a pseudogene. The CDR3 numbers 16 residues from cysteine through phenylalanine. Only the CDR3 DNA stays, 48 bases, in frame from base 1.